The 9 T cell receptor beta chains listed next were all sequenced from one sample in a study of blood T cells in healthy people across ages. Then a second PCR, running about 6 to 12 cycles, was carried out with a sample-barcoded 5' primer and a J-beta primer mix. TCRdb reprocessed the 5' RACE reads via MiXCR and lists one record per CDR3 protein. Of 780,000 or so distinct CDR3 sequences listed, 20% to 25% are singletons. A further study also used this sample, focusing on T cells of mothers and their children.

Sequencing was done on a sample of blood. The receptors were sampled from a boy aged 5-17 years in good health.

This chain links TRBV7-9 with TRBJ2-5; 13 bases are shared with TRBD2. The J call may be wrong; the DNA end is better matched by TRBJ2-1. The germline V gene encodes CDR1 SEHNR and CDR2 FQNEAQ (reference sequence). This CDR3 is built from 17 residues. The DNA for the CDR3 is TGTGCCAGCAGCGACGGGACTAGCGGGGTCTCCTACAATGAGCAGTTCTTC. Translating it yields CASSDGTSGVSYNEQFF.

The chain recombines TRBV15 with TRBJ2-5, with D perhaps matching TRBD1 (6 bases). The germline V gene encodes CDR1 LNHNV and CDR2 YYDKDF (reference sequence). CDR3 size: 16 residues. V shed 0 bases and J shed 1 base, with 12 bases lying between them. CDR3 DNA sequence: TGTGCCACCAGCAGAGACCCTGGCAGGGGCCAAGAGACCCAGTACTTC. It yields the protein CATSRDPGRGQETQYF.

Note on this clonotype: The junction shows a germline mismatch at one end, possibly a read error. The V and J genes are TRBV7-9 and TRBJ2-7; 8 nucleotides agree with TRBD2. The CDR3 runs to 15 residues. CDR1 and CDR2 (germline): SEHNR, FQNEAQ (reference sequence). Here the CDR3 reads CASSFPGLEIYEQNF. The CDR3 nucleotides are TGTGCCAGCAGCTTCCCGGGACTAGAGATATACGAGCAGAACTTC.

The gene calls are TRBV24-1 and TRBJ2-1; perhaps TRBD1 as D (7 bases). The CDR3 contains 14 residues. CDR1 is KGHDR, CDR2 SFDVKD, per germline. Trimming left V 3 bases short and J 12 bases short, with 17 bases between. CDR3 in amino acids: CATSDDPPGGRQFF. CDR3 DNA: TGTGCCACCAGTGATGACCCCCCAGGGGGGCGGCAGTTCTTC.

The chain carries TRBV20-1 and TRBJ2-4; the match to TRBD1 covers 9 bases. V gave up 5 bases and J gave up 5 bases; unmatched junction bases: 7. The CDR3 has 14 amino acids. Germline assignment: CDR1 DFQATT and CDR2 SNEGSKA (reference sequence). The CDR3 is CSADLGTGQNIQYF. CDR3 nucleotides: TGCAGTGCTGACCTAGGGACAGGGCAAAACATTCAGTACTTC.

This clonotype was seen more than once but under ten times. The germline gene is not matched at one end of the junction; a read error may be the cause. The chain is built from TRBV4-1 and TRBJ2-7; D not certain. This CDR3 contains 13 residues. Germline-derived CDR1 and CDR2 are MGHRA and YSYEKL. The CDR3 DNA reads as TGCGCCAGCAGCCAAAAGGCGCCAGAGGACCTCCACTTC. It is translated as CASSQKAPEDLHF.

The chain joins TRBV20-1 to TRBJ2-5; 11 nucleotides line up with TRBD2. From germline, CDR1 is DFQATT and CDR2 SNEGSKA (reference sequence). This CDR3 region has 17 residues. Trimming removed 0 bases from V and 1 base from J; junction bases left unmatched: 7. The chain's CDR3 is CSARDTGLAGIQETQYF. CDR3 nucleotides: TGCAGTGCTAGAGATACCGGACTAGCGGGCATCCAAGAGACCCAGTACTTC.

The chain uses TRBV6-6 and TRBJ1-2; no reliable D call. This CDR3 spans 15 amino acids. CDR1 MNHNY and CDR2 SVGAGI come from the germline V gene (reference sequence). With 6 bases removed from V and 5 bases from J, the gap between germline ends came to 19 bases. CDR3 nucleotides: TGTGCCAGCAGGCACGAGGGCCCCTGGAAATATGGCTACACCTTC. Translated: CASRHEGPWKYGYTF.

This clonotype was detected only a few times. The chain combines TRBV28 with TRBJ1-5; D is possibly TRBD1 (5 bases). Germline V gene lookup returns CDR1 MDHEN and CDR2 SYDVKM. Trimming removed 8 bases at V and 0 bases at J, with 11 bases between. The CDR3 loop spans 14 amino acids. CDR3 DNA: TGTGCCAGCGGACATGACAGTAGCAATCAGCCCCAGCATTTT. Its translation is CASGHDSSNQPQHF.